The clone carrying this TCR beta chain was picked up many times. Its specificity is not known. Conversion of TCR transcripts into cDNA relied on 5'RACE template switching, which added a universal primer site and UMIs. TCRdb recomputed calls from the 5' RACE reads with MiXCR, one row per CDR3 protein. The data hold 450,000 to 600,000 distinct CDR3 sequences, with roughly 17% observed a single time. The entry originates in a study of T cells after yellow fever vaccination. Study results and caveats: Within FACS-sorted repertoires, abundant clonotypes contaminating from the bulk population could be present.

CDR3 length: 13 amino acids. V was cut by 6 bases and J by 1 base, with 11 bases left in between. The V gene's germline CDR1 is DFQATT and CDR2 SNEGSKA (reference sequence). The sequence came from a man in his late teens or twenties who received the YFV17D yellow fever vaccine. The sample consisted of PBMCs, taken less than 6 days after the first yellow fever vaccination. V gene TRBV20-1 combines with J gene TRBJ2-3; a weak D match, TRBD1 (6 bases). This CDR3 reads CSARQDRTDTQYF. In DNA, the CDR3 is TGCAGTGCCCGACAGGATCGCACAGATACGCAGTATTTT.